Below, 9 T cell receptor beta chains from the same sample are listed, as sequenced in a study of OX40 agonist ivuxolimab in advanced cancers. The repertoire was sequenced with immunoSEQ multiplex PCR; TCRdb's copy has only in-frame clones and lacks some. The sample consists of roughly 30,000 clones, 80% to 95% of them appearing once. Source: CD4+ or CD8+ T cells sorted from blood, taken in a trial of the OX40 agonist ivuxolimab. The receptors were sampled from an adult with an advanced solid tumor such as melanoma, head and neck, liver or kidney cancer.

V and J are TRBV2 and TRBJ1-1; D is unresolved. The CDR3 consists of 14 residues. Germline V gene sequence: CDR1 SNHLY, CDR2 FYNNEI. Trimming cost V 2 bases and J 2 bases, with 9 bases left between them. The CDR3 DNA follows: TGTGCCAGCAGTGAAATGGCGGATAACACTGAAGCTTTCTTT. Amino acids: CASSEMADNTEAFF.

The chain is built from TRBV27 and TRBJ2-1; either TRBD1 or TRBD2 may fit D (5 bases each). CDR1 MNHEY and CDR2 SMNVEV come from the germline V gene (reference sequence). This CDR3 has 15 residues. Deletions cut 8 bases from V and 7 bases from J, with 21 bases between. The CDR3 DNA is TGTGCCAGCGGGACCCGAACAAGGGCGGATAATGAGCAGTTCTTC. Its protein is CASGTRTRADNEQFF.

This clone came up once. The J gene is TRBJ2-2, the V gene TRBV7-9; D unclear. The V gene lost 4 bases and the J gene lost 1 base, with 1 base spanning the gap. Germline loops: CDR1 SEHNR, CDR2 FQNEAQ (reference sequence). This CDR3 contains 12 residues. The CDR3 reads CASSWNTGELFF. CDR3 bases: TGTGCCAGCAGCTGGAACACCGGGGAGCTGTTTTTT. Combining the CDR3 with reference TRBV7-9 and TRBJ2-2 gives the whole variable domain DTGVSQNPRHKITKRGQNVTFRCDPISEHNRLYWYRQTLGQGPEFLTYFQNEAQLEKSRLLSDRFSAERPKGSFSTLEIQRTEQGDSAMYLCASSWNTGELFFGEGSRLTVL.

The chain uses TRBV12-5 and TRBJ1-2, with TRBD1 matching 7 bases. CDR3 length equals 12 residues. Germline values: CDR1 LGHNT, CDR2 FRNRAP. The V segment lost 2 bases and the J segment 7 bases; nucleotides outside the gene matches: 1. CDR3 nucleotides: TGTGCTAGTGGTTTGTACAGGGGTGGCTACACCTTC. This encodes CASGLYRGGYTF.

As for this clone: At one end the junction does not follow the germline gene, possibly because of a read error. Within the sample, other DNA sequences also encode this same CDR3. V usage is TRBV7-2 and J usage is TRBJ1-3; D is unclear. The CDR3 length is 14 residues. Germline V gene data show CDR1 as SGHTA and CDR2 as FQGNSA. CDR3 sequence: CASSLVSSGNTIYF. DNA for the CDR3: TGTGCTAGCAGCTTGGTAAGCTCTGGAAACACCATATATTTT.

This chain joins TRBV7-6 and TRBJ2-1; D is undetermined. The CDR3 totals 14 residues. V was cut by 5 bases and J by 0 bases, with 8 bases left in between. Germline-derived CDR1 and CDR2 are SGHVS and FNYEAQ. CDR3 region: CASSPLASYNEQFF. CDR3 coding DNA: TGTGCCAGCAGCCCTTTGGCCTCCTACAATGAGCAGTTCTTC.

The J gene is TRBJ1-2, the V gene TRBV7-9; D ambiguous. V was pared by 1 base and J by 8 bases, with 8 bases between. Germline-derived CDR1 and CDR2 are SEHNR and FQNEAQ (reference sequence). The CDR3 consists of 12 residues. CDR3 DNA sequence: TGTGCCAGCAGCTTAGACAAACAAGGCTACACCTTC. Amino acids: CASSLDKQGYTF.

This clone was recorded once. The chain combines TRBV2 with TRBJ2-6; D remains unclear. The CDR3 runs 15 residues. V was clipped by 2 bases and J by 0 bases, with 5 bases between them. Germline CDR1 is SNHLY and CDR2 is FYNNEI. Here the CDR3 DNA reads TGTGCCAGCAGTGAACAGCCCTCTGGGGCCAACGTCCTGACTTTC. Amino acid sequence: CASSEQPSGANVLTF. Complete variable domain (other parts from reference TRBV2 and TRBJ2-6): EPEVTQTPSHQVTQMGQEVILRCVPISNHLYFYWYRQILGQKVEFLVSFYNNEISEKSEIFDDQFSVERPDGSNFTLKIRSTKLEDSAMYFCASSEQPSGANVLTFGAGSRLTVL.

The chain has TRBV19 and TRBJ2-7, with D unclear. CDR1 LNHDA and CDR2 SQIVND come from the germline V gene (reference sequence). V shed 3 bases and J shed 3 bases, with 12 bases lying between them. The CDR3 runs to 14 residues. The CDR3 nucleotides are TGTGCCAGTAGTATGGGAAGTGTATACTACGAGCAGTACTTC. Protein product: CASSMGSVYYEQYF.